These 29 T cell receptor beta chains were all obtained from the same sample, sequenced in a study of neurological immune-mediated disorders. MiXCR was run by TCRdb on the 5' RACE reads, yielding one entry per CDR3 protein. This sample has around 69,000 distinct CDR3 sequences, with 3.4% found just once. The sequenced sample was PBMCs. These receptors all stem from a man aged 40-49 years with multiple sclerosis.

This clonotype was observed many times. The V call is TRBV29-1, the J call TRBJ1-1, with 9 bases fitting TRBD1. After removal of 4 bases from V and 6 bases from J, the junction contained 3 bases not matched to a gene. This CDR3 is 12 amino acids long. Germline CDR1 and CDR2: SQVTM and ANQGSEA. CDR3 amino acids: CSVVDRGPEAFF. CDR3 sequence (DNA): TGCAGCGTTGTGGACAGGGGCCCTGAAGCTTTCTTT.

CDR3 nucleotides: TGTGCCAGCACCTGGACAGGGAGGTATGAGCAGTTCTTC. Translated, it gives CASTWTGRYEQFF. This chain connects TRBV27 to TRBJ2-1, with 8 bases fitting TRBD1. The trim removed 7 bases at V and 8 bases at J, leaving 7 bases unmatched. The CDR3 has 13 residues. Germline CDR1 and CDR2: MNHEY and SMNVEV (reference sequence).

This clonotype was recorded many times. A much more abundant neighbour one base away suggests this may be a read error. The chain has TRBV20-1 and TRBJ1-3; D is undetermined. Looked up from germline, CDR1 is DFQATT and CDR2 is SNEGSKA (reference sequence). This CDR3 is built from 14 residues. CDR3 coding DNA: TGCAGTGCTAGAGCCGGTGACTCTGGAAAAACCATATATTTT. This codes for CSARAGDSGKTIYF.

This clonotype was observed many times. The chain couples TRBV6-5 to TRBJ1-5; D uncertain. V lost 5 bases, J lost 5 bases, and 13 bases lay in between. CDR3 size: 14 residues. CDR1 and CDR2 (germline): MNHEY, SVGAGI. Written as DNA, the CDR3 is TGTGCCAGCAGTCAAACCTCGTTGGATCAGCCCCAGCATTTT. Translated, it gives CASSQTSLDQPQHF.

In its sample, this clonotype was seen many times. The CDR3 sequence is CAISWREGTGELFF. As DNA, the CDR3 is TGTGCCATCTCCTGGCGGGAGGGCACCGGGGAGCTGTTTTTT. The J gene is TRBJ2-2, the V gene TRBV10-3; 9 bases align to TRBD2. The germline V gene has CDR1 ENHRY and CDR2 SYGVKD. The CDR3 is made up of 14 amino acids. The J segment lost 4 bases and the V segment lost 8 bases, leaving 5 bases of the junction unmatched.

This clonotype was recorded at least ten times. The chain joins TRBV7-6 to TRBJ2-7, with 8 bases identical to TRBD1. V dropped 1 base and J dropped 3; count of bases not matched to a gene: 5. The germline V gene encodes CDR1 SGHVS and CDR2 FNYEAQ. This CDR3 is built from 15 residues. The CDR3 bases are TGTGCCAGCAGCTTAGGGGGGACAGGAGTCTACGAGCAGTACTTC. Translating it yields CASSLGGTGVYEQYF.

This clonotype was seen repeatedly, ten times or more. The rearrangement links TRBV5-1 to TRBJ1-1; tentatively, D is TRBD1 (6 bases). Germline-derived CDR1 and CDR2 are SGHRS and YFSETQ. The V end lost 4 bases, the J end lost 4 bases, and 20 bases lay between the germline ends. The CDR3 extends over 16 amino acids. The CDR3 DNA is TGCGCCAGCAGCCCCAGGGGTGGGGGGGGAAGCACTGAAGCTTTCTTT. Its translation: CASSPRGGGGSTEAFF.

This clonotype was picked up many times. J is TRBJ1-1 and V is TRBV5-1; 8 bases are a match to TRBD1. The V and J ends lost 5 bases and 0 bases, in that order; junction bases with no gene match: 3. Germline assignment: CDR1 SGHRS and CDR2 YFSETQ. The CDR3 is 14 residues long. CDR3 residues: CASRPGGVNTEAFF. The CDR3 nucleotides are TGCGCCAGCAGGCCAGGGGGCGTGAACACTGAAGCTTTCTTT.

The CDR3 loop is CASSGRDYNEQFF. In nucleotides, the CDR3 is TGTGCCAGCAGCGGGAGGGACTACAATGAGCAGTTCTTC. V and J are TRBV6-1 and TRBJ2-1, with TRBD2 matching over 8 bases. The CDR3 totals 13 residues. Looked up from germline, CDR1 is MNHNS and CDR2 is SASEGT. V lost 6 bases, J lost 3 bases, and 1 base stayed unmatched.

In this sample, this clonotype turned up many times. This chain links TRBV2 with TRBJ1-2; tentatively, D is TRBD1 (6 bases). Per the germline V gene, CDR1 is SNHLY and CDR2 is FYNNEI. V was shortened by 4 bases and J by 6 bases, with 12 bases between the two germline ends. CDR3 length: 13 amino acids. The CDR3 spells CASSGGARHGYTF. DNA for the CDR3: TGTGCCAGCAGTGGGGGGGCCCGCCATGGCTACACCTTC.

This clonotype was picked up many times. The rearrangement links TRBV7-9 to TRBJ1-1, with TRBD1 as a possible D gene (6 bases). V shed 1 base and J shed 1 base, with 13 bases lying between them. Germline lookup yields CDR1 SEHNR and CDR2 FQNEAQ (reference sequence). The CDR3 loop spans 16 amino acids. CDR3 sequence reads: CASSLEYDRKNTEAFF. The CDR3 coding sequence is TGTGCCAGCAGCTTAGAGTATGACAGGAAGAACACTGAAGCTTTCTTT.

This clonotype was counted at least ten times. This chain links TRBV7-6 with TRBJ2-3, with D hard to call. Trimming took off 6 bases at V and 3 bases at J, with 16 bases between the two ends. The CDR3 consists of 15 residues. Per germline, CDR1 SGHVS and CDR2 FNYEAQ. The CDR3 DNA follows: TGTGCCAGCAGTCTGCTTACCTTTCAAACAGATACGCAGTATTTT. Its translation is CASSLLTFQTDTQYF.

There are many counts of this clonotype. The gene calls are TRBV20-1 and TRBJ1-1; D not resolved. V was cut by 3 bases and J by 1 base, with 15 bases left in between. CDR3 length equals 15 residues. Germline V gene data show CDR1 as DFQATT and CDR2 as SNEGSKA (reference sequence). CDR3 sequence reads: CSASAPREGNTEAFF. The CDR3, as DNA: TGCAGTGCTAGTGCCCCACGGGAGGGGAACACTGAAGCTTTCTTT.

This clonotype was counted ten times or more. The CDR3 sequence is CASSPRLAGRDEQFF. CDR3 DNA: TGTGCCAGCAGTCCCAGACTAGCGGGAAGGGATGAGCAGTTCTTC. V usage is TRBV6-6 and J usage is TRBJ2-1; 11 bases line up with TRBD2. The CDR3 loop spans 15 amino acids. J gave up 8 bases and V 5 bases, and 8 bases lay outside the gene matches. Germline values: CDR1 MNHNY, CDR2 SVGAGI (reference sequence).

There are many counts of this clonotype. Written as DNA, the CDR3 is TGCAGCGTTGATGCGGCGGTTGGGGCCAACGTCCTGACTTTC. Amino acid sequence: CSVDAAVGANVLTF. The chain links TRBV29-1 to TRBJ2-6; D ambiguous. Trimming removed 3 bases at V and 3 bases at J, with 9 bases between. CDR1 and CDR2 (germline): SQVTM, ANQGSEA. The CDR3 covers 14 residues.

The V gene is TRBV6-6, the J gene TRBJ2-7; the match to TRBD1 covers 8 bases. V gave up 5 bases and J gave up 5 bases; unmatched junction bases: 8. Per the germline V gene, CDR1 is MNHNY and CDR2 is SVGAGI (reference sequence). CDR3 size: 14 residues. The CDR3 region is CASSTGQGSDEQYF. The CDR3 DNA follows: TGTGCCAGCAGTACCGGACAGGGAAGTGACGAGCAGTACTTC.

A note on this clonotype: A much larger clone differs by one base, so this may be a read error. V is TRBV6-5 and J is TRBJ1-1, with 10 nucleotides matching TRBD1. The CDR3 has 12 amino acids. Germline V gives CDR1 MNHEY, CDR2 SVGAGI. The CDR3 sequence is CDSMGTGAEAFF. DNA for the CDR3: TGTGACAGCATGGGGACAGGGGCTGAAGCTTTCTTT.

This clonotype was detected ten times or more. The chain recombines TRBV5-1 with TRBJ2-4; perhaps TRBD2 as D (5 bases). V lost 0 bases and J 5 bases, leaving 12 bases between the germline ends. The CDR3 has 15 amino acids. Germline V gives CDR1 SGHRS, CDR2 YFSETQ. CDR3 in DNA: TGCGCCAGCAGCTTGGGAGCGGTAACTCAAAACATTCAGTACTTC. Translated: CASSLGAVTQNIQYF.

This clonotype was detected many times. The chain links TRBV20-1 to TRBJ2-1; 8 bases line up with TRBD2. The V and J ends lost 5 bases and 3 bases, in that order; junction bases with no gene match: 9. The CDR3 is made up of 15 amino acids. The germline CDR1 and CDR2 sequences are DFQATT and SNEGSKA (reference sequence). CDR3 bases: TGCAGTGCTCGAGGGACGGGAGGGAGCTACAATGAGCAGTTCTTC. Protein: CSARGTGGSYNEQFF.

This clonotype was seen ten or more times. The rearrangement joins TRBV9 to TRBJ1-2; 11 positions agree with TRBD1. The CDR3 sequence is 14 residues long. Germline CDR1 reads SGDLS; CDR2 reads YYNGEE. V gave up 2 bases and J gave up 7 bases; unmatched junction bases: 4. CDR3 in amino acids: CASSVGQGAVGYTF. The DNA of the CDR3 is TGTGCCAGCAGCGTCGGACAGGGGGCAGTTGGCTACACCTTC.

There are a few counts of this clonotype. CDR3 nucleotides: TGTGCCAGCAGCCCAGGTTTGGCTGAAGCTTTCTTT. It codes for CASSPGLAEAFF. V is TRBV3-1 and J is TRBJ1-1; no clear D. The CDR3 loop spans 12 amino acids. The ends were cut back, 4 bases at V and 6 bases at J, with 9 bases in the middle. Germline V gives CDR1 LGHDT, CDR2 YNNKEL (reference sequence).

This clonotype was picked up many times. The CDR3 region is CASSFMASGANVLTF. The CDR3 DNA follows: TGTGCCAGCAGTTTTATGGCATCTGGGGCCAACGTCCTGACTTTC. This chain links TRBV12-3 or TRBV12-4 with TRBJ2-6; D is undetermined. V dropped 3 bases and J dropped 1 base, with 7 bases sitting between them. The CDR3 loop spans 15 amino acids.

This clonotype was seen repeatedly, ten times or more. V usage is TRBV12-3 or TRBV12-4 and J usage is TRBJ2-1; 8 nucleotides match TRBD2. This CDR3 contains 15 residues. The trim removed 7 bases at V and 4 bases at J, leaving 9 bases unmatched. In DNA form, the CDR3 reads TGTGCCAGCACCAAAGCGGGGGCCGATTACAATGAGCAGTTCTTC. It translates to CASTKAGADYNEQFF.

This clonotype was counted at least ten times. V and J are TRBV20-1 and TRBJ1-4, with no clear D. The CDR3 covers 12 residues. The V gene's germline CDR1 is DFQATT and CDR2 SNEGSKA (reference sequence). The V and J ends lost 3 bases and 5 bases respectively, with 7 bases between them. The CDR3 nucleotides are TGCAGTGCTAGGACCGGAAATGAAAAACTGTTTTTT. As protein: CSARTGNEKLFF.

This clonotype occurred many times. The J gene is TRBJ1-5, the V gene TRBV12-3 or TRBV12-4; perhaps TRBD1 as D (6 bases). The CDR3 length is 16 residues. V was shortened by 4 bases and J by 4 bases, with 17 bases between the two germline ends. CDR3: CASSSSGQGGNQPQHF. CDR3 nucleotide sequence: TGTGCCAGCAGTTCGTCGGGACAAGGGGGAAATCAGCCCCAGCATTTT.

This clonotype was seen at least ten times. This rearrangement joins TRBV19 to TRBJ2-1, with D tentatively TRBD2 (5 bases). The CDR3 sequence is 14 residues long. CDR1 is LNHDA and CDR2 is SQIVND in the germline V gene (reference sequence). The ends were cut back, 5 bases at V and 6 bases at J, with 14 bases in the middle. The CDR3: CASSSVRVGNEQFF. In DNA, the CDR3 is TGTGCCAGTAGTTCGGTGAGGGTTGGCAATGAGCAGTTCTTC.

This clonotype occurred many times. The chain has TRBV5-1 and TRBJ2-1, with TRBD1 matching 8 bases. The V gene's germline CDR1 is SGHRS and CDR2 YFSETQ. This CDR3 contains 16 residues. The ends lost 1 base at V and 6 bases at J; junction bases unmatched: 9. The CDR3 spells CASSLSRQGSFNEQFF. The CDR3 region has the DNA TGCGCCAGCAGCTTGTCCAGACAGGGGTCATTCAATGAGCAGTTCTTC. Together with reference TRBV5-1 and TRBJ2-1, the CDR3 gives the full variable domain: KAGVTQTPRYLIKTRGQQVTLSCSPISGHRSVSWYQQTPGQGLQFLFEYFSETQRNKGNFPGRFSGRQFSNSRSEMNVSTLELGDSALYLCASSLSRQGSFNEQFFGPGTRLTVL.

This clonotype has a count of ten or more. The rearrangement joins TRBV6-6 to TRBJ1-1, with unresolved D. The CDR3 is made up of 13 amino acids. The V gene lost 3 bases and the J gene lost 6 bases, with 11 bases spanning the gap. Germline CDR1 reads MNHNY; CDR2 reads SVGAGI (reference sequence). The CDR3 is CASSYRASAEAFF. The CDR3 coding sequence is TGTGCCAGCAGTTATAGGGCAAGCGCTGAAGCTTTCTTT.

This clonotype was counted at least ten times. This chain joins TRBV5-6 and TRBJ2-3; D not resolved. Trimming removed 1 base from V and 2 bases from J, with 8 bases in between. Germline V gene lookup returns CDR1 SGHDT and CDR2 YYEEEE. This CDR3 is 14 amino acids long. DNA for the CDR3: TGTGCCAGCAGCTTGCTGCCGTCCACAGATACGCAGTATTTT. Translated: CASSLLPSTDTQYF.